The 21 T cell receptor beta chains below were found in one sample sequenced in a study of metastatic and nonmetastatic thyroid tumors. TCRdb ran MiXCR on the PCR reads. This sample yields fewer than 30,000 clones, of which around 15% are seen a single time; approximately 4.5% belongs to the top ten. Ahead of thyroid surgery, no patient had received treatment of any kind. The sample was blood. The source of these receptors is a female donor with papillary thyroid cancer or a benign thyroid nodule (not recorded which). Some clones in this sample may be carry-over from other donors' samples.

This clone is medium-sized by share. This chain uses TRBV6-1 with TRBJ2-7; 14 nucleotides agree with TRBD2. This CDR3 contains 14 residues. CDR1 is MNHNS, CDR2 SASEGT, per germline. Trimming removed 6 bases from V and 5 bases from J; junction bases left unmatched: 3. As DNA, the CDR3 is TGTGCCAGCAGCCCGGGACTAGCGGGAGACGAGCAGTACTTC. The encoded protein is CASSPGLAGDEQYF.

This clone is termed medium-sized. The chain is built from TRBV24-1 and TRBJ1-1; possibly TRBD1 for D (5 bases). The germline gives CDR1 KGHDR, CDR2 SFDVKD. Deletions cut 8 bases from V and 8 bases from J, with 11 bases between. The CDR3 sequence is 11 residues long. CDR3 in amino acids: CATTKGREAFF. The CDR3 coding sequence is TGTGCCACCACCAAGGGACGGGAAGCTTTCTTT.

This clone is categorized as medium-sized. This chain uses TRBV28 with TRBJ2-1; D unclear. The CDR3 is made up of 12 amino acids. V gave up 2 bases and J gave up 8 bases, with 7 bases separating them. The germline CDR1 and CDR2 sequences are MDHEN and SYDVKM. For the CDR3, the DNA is TGTGCCAGCAGTTTAGTCTGGGATGAGCAGTTCTTC. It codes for CASSLVWDEQFF.

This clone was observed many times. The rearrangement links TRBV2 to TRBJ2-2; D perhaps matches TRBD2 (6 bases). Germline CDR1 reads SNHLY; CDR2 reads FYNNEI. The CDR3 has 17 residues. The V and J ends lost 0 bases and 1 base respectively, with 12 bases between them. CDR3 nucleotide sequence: TGTGCCAGCAGTGAAGCGGAGGGACTGGGGAACACCGGGGAGCTGTTTTTT. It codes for CASSEAEGLGNTGELFF.

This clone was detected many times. DNA for the CDR3: TGCGCCAGCAGCTGGGATGGCAGGGGTCAGCCCCAGCATTTT. Its translation: CASSWDGRGQPQHF. J is TRBJ1-5 and V is TRBV5-1; D is possibly TRBD1 (6 bases). Germline CDR1 reads SGHRS; CDR2 reads YFSETQ. The CDR3 consists of 14 residues. V was pared by 3 bases and J by 6 bases, with 13 bases between.

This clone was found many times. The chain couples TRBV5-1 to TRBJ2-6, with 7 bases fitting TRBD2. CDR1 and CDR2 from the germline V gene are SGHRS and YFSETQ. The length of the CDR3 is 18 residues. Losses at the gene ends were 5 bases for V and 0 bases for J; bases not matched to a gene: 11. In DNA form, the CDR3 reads TGCGCCAGCAGTACGGGCAGCGGGGTGAGCTCTGGGGCCAACGTCCTGACTTTC. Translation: CASSTGSGVSSGANVLTF.

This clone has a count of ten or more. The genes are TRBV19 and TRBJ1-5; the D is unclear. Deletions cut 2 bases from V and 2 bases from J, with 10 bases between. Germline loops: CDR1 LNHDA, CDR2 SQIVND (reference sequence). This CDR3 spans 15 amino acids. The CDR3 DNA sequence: TGTGCCAGTAGTATACTAGGTGGGGGCAATCAGCCCCAGCATTTT. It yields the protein CASSILGGGNQPQHF. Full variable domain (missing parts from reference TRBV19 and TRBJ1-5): DGGITQSPKYLFRKEGQNVTLSCEQNLNHDAMYWYRQDPGQGLRLIYYSQIVNDFQKGDIAEGYSVSREKKESFPLTVTSAQKNPTAFYLCASSILGGGNQPQHFGDGTRLSIL.

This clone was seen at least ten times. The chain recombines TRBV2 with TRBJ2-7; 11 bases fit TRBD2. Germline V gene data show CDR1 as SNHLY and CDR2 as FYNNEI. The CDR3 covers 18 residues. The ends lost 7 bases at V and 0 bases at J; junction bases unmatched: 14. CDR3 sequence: CASTERLAGGSLSYEQYF. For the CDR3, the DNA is TGTGCCAGCACCGAACGGCTAGCGGGAGGCTCCCTCTCCTACGAGCAGTACTTC.

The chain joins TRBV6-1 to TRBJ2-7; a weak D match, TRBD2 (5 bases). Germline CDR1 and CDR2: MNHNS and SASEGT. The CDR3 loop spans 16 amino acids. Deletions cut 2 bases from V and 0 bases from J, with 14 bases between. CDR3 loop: CASSERLAESSYEQYF. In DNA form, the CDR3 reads TGTGCCAGCAGTGAACGGCTAGCTGAGAGCTCCTACGAGCAGTACTTC.

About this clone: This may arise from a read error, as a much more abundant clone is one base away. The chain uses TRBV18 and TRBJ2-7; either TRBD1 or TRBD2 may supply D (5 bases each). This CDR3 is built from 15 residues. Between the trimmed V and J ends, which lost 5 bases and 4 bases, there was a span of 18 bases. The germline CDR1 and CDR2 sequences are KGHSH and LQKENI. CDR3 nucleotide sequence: TGTGCCAGCTCAGACGCCTCCGGGGCCGGTTACGAGCAGTACTTC. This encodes CASSDASGAGYEQYF.

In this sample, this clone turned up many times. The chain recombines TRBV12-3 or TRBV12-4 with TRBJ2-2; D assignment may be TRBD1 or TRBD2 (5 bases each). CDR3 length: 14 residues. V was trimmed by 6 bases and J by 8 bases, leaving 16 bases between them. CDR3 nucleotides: TGTGCCAGCAGGACGGGGCCAAACCGGGGGGAGCTGTTTTTT. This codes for CASRTGPNRGELFF.

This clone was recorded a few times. The CDR3 nucleotides read TGTGCCAGCTCACCGCTAGCGGAAGACTCCTACAATGAGCAGTTCTTC. This translates into CASSPLAEDSYNEQFF. The chain recombines TRBV18 with TRBJ2-1; 7 bases match TRBD2. This CDR3 spans 16 amino acids. Germline loops: CDR1 KGHSH, CDR2 LQKENI. The V gene end was trimmed by 3 bases and the J gene end by 0 bases; junction bases not matched to a gene: 5.

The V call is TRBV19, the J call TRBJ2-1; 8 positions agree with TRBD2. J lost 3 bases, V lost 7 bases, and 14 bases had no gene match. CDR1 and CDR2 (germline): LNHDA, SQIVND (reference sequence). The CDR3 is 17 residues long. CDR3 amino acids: CASKWGSTSAGYNEQFF. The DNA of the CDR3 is TGTGCCAGTAAGTGGGGCTCGACTAGCGCGGGCTACAATGAGCAGTTCTTC. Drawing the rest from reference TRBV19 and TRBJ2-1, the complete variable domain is DGGITQSPKYLFRKEGQNVTLSCEQNLNHDAMYWYRQDPGQGLRLIYYSQIVNDFQKGDIAEGYSVSREKKESFPLTVTSAQKNPTAFYLCASKWGSTSAGYNEQFFGPGTRLTVL.

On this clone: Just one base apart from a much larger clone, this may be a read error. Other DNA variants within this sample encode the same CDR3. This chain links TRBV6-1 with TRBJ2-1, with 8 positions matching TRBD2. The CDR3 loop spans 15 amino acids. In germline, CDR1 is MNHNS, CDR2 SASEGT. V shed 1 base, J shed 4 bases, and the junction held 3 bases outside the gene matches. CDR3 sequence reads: CASSEEAGGYNEQFF. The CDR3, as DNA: TGTGCCAGCAGTGAAGAGGCGGGGGGATACAATGAGCAGTTCTTC.

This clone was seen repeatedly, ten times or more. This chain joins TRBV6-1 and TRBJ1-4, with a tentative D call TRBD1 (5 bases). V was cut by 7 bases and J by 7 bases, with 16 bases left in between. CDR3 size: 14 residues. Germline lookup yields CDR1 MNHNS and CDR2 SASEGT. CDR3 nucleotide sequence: TGTGCCAGCAATGGAGTCCCGCAGGGTGAAAAACTGTTTTTT. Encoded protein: CASNGVPQGEKLFF.

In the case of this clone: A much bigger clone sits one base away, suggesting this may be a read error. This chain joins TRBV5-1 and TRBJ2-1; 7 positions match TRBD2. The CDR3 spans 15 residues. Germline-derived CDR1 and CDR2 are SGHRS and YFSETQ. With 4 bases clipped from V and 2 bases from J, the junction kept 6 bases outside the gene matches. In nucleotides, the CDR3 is TGCGCCAGCAGCGTGGGGAGCGGGGCCTACAATGAGCAGTTCTTC. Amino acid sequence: CASSVGSGAYNEQFF.

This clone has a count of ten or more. CDR3 sequence (DNA): TGTGCCAGCACCTCGTGGGGGGATAGCAATCAGCCCCAGCATTTT. Residues: CASTSWGDSNQPQHF. The chain carries TRBV5-6 and TRBJ1-5; tentatively, D is TRBD1 (5 bases). Germline assignment: CDR1 SGHDT and CDR2 YYEEEE. The CDR3 consists of 15 residues. Deletions cut 6 bases from V and 0 bases from J, with 13 bases between. The entire variable domain, with the rest obtained from reference TRBV5-6 and TRBJ1-5, is as follows: DAGVTQSPTHLIKTRGQQVTLRCSPKSGHDTVSWYQQALGQGPQFIFQYYEEEERQRGNFPDRFSGHQFPNYSSELNVNALLLGDSALYLCASTSWGDSNQPQHFGDGTRLSIL.

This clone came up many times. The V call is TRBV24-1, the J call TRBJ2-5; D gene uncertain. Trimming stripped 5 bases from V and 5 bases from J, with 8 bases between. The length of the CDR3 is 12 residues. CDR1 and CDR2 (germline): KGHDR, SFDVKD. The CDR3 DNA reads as TGTGCCACCAGTGGTATGGGCGAGACCCAGTACTTC. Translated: CATSGMGETQYF.

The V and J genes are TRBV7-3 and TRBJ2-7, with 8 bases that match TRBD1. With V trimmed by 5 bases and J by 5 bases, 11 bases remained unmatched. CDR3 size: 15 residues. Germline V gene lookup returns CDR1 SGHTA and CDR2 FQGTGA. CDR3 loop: CASSPARTGIHEQYF. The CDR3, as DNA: TGTGCCAGCAGCCCTGCAAGGACAGGGATCCACGAGCAGTACTTC.

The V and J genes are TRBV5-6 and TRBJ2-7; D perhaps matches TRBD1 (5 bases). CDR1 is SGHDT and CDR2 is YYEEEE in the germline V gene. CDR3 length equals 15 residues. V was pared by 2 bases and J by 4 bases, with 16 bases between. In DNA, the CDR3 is TGTGCCAGCAGCTTCGGTGCCAGGGTTAAATACGAGCAGTACTTC. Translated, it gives CASSFGARVKYEQYF.

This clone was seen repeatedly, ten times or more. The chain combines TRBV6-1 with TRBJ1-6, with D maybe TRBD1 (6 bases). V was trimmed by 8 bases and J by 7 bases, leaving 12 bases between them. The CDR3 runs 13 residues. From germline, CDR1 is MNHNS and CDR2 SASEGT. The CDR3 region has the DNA TGTGCCAGCGGAGGACAGCCAAATTCACCCCTCCACTTT. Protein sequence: CASGGQPNSPLHF.